Sequencing of this T cell receptor beta chain was carried out in a study of shared clonotypes between healthy human individuals (dated by TCRdb to 2020 to 2022). Regarding the research as a whole: The cohort included three men and a couple of women between 18 and 49 years of age. For each donor, three plates each were used for CD4 naive and CD4 memory, two plates were used for CD8 naive, and one plate was used for CD8 memory. The study deeply sequenced blood TCR repertoires of about 5 healthy adults to estimate repertoire size and the extent of clonotype sharing between individuals. To increase sequencing depth and limit assay-specific biases, TCR repertoire library preparation and sequencing were carried out by different laboratories using diverse techniques. Each donor's leukapheresis produced roughly between about 0.9 and 9.5 billion PBMCs. The paper's findings and limits, for the study overall: Sampling was limited to blood, and TCR repertoires in tissue likely differ from TCR repertoires in blood. Clonotypes shared by all four sorted-subset donors showed higher generation probabilities than non-shared clonotypes. Naive subsets generally had larger estimated clonotype richness than memory subsets. Rarefaction of sorted-subset datasets indicated incomplete sequencing despite the large sequencing depth. The small number of donors limited the genetic and exposure-history diversity represented. Pairwise subsampling led to the expectation that sequencing depth would affect the degree of clonotype sharing among donors. When a few donors were compared, the shared fraction of clonotypes was about 5.5% for naive CD4, over 3% for naive CD8, more than 2% for memory CD4, and 0.4% for memory CD8.

CDR1 and CDR2 were assigned from the germline V gene (reference sequence) as LNHDA and SQIVND. The junction shows trimming of 6 bases on V and 2 bases on J, plus 8 bases between the germline ends. Including cysteine and phenylalanine, the CDR3 has 12 amino acids. The DNA shown is the 36-base CDR3, in frame from base 1. About this clone itself: Its specific antigen is unknown. No qualities accompany the bases; no much larger clone lies one base away.

Using the deep immunoSEQ assay, TCR CDR3 regions were amplified from genomic DNA by multiplex PCR. For each cell subset, the extracted genomic DNA was distributed evenly across all wells of several immunoSEQ 96-well plates, and each plate served as one replicate. For sorted subsets, roughly 0.2 ug genomic DNA, equal to 30,000 or so T cell genomes, was loaded into each replicate PCR. Purified libraries were measured with a Qubit 3.0 fluorometer, size-checked on a Bioanalyzer 2100, and measured again with the KAPA Library Quantification kit. Each immunoSEQ 96-well plate was sequenced on its own single-read 150-cycle Illumina NextSeq 550 flow cell. On the authors' methods: Because only junctional sequences without quality scores were contained in the immunoSEQ output, filtering matching that applied to full-length reads could not be performed. Sequences were annotated with PyIR, a Python wrapper for IgBLAST v1.9, using IMGT germline references to assign V/J genes and CDR3. Reads were filtered out if the reads had weak V/J assignments (E-value above 1e-6), no CDR3, stop codons, out-of-frame junctions, or ambiguous translated residues. A V3J clonotype was defined by an identical inferred V gene, J gene, and CDR3 amino acid sequence. The percentage overlap between two repertoires was calculated by dividing the number of shared unique clonotypes by the size of the smaller repertoire. Repertoire richness was assessed with RTK rarefaction, the Chao1 estimator, and Recon v2.1 estimates of unobserved clonotypes. For all TCRbeta clonotypes obtained by the gDNA method from a few donors, generation probabilities were computed with OLGA. In its TCRdb copy, this immuneACCESS table keeps in-frame sequences only and misses some clones. Where compared with another copy, unresolved V genes explain less than half of these, and the others have no known cause. D and trimming come from the DNA, and the V and J calls and clone size come from that table. The sample includes over 1.4 million clones, with around 95% observed a single time. Of the sample, about 1% falls within the top ten clones.

Donors were healthy HIV-negative adults with no recently reported acute infections or vaccinations. Every donor was a Caucasian adult living in Nashville, Tennessee, USA. Magnetic negative selection was used to enrich CD4+ T cells, after which naive cells were positively selected on CD45RA and the negative fraction became the memory subset. Blood was collected by leukapheresis, and PBMCs were isolated by Ficoll-Histopaque density gradient centrifugation and then cryopreserved in liquid nitrogen vapor phase. Analytical flow cytometry was used to check the purity and quantity of every magnetically sorted T cell population. Each sorted fraction had its genomic DNA isolated and then quantified by UV absorbance on a Nanodrop 2000c.

The sequence came from a man aged 30-40 years in good health. The source material was naive CD4+ T cells sorted from blood. Taken with the paper, the label for cell subset or site translates to: CD45RA+ positively selected. The chain links TRBV19 with TRBJ2-7, with the identity of the D gene unclear. The DNA sequence follows: TGTGCCAGTAGCTCAACCCCCTACGAGCAGTACTTC. The resulting protein is CASSSTPYEQYF.